This is a list of T cell receptor beta chains from one sample in a study of human T cells and chemical hapten exposure. TCRdb analysed the RACE reads with MiXCR anew, one entry per CDR3 protein. The sample records 75,000 to 80,000 distinct CDR3 sequences, 8.5% to 10% being singletons. The sample comprised whole blood. These receptor sequences come from a female donor in good health. Some clones in this sample may be carry-over from other donors' samples. Each CDR3 is given with its conserved first and last residue. The order of the fields is V gene, clone size, D gene, J gene, CDR3 DNA, CDR3 protein. A D gene is named only where the DNA matches it firmly. The listing skips clone size in some rows; elsewhere it reads once, few, many or a size class.

TRBV4-2,many,-,TRBJ2-6,TGTGCCAGCAGCCAAGACCCAAACTCTGGGGCCAACGTCCTGACTTTC,CASSQDPNSGANVLTF
TRBV14,few,-,TRBJ1-1,TGTGCCAGCAGCCATCAACGTTGGGGGCAGGGGATGATGAACACTGAAGCTTTCTTT,CASSHQRWGQGMMNTEAFF
TRBV15,few,-,TRBJ2-3,TGTGCCACCAGCAGCCCATACGGGGAGAGCACAGATACGCAGTATTTT,CATSSPYGESTDTQYF
TRBV6-1,few,-,TRBJ2-3,TGTGCCTCCGGGCGGGGCCACGCTAGCACAGATACGCAGTATTTT,CASGRGHASTDTQYF
TRBV12-3/TRBV12-4,many,-,TRBJ1-3,TGTGCCAGCAGTTTCCGCCTGAGCTCTGGAAACACCATATATTTT,CASSFRLSSGNTIYF
TRBV4-2,many,TRBD1,TRBJ1-5,TGTGCCAGCAGCCAAGGACAGGGATTCAGCAATCAGCCCCAGCATTTT,CASSQGQGFSNQPQHF
TRBV7-9,many,-,TRBJ2-3,TGTGCCAGCAGCCGGGACGGAAGAAACACAGATACGCAGTATTTT,CASSRDGRNTDTQYF
TRBV6-2/TRBV6-3,-,-,TRBJ1-6,TGTGCCAGCAGTTATCAACAGCAATCTTCACCCCTCCACTTT,CASSYQQQSSPLHF
TRBV5-1,-,-,TRBJ1-1,TGCGCCAGCAGCCCCGGTTCACGTGGTATGAACACTGAAGCTTTCTTT,CASSPGSRGMNTEAFF
TRBV5-1,-,-,TRBJ1-4,TGCGCCAGCAGCCTGGGGGTTCGAGAAAAACTGTTTTTT,CASSLGVREKLFF